The rows below give T cell receptor beta chains drawn from one sample of a study of CD8 T cells in ankylosing spondylitis. One entry per CDR3 protein results from TCRdb running MiXCR on the 5' RACE reads. The data contain 200,000 to 250,000 distinct CDR3 sequences, roughly 18% of them singletons. Material for sequencing was blood, either unsorted or a sorted T cell fraction (not recorded which). The receptor source for this set is a male donor with ankylosing spondylitis. CDR3s include the opening cysteine and the closing phenylalanine or tryptophan. D genes are given only for firm matches. Size is stated for part of the rows, as once, few or many counts, or as a class when the clone is expanded.

d_call: -; v_call: TRBV20-1; clone_size: few; j_call: TRBJ1-2; cdr3_nt: TGCAGTGCTAGCCCGAGGGGGGGCGACTATGGCTACACCTTC; cdr3_aa: CSASPRGGDYGYTF
d_call: -; v_call: TRBV7-9; clone_size: -; j_call: TRBJ2-5; cdr3_nt: TGTGCCAGCGGGCGTGCGGCCTTGAGGGGGGAGACCCAGTACTTC; cdr3_aa: CASGRAALRGETQYF
d_call: -; v_call: TRBV15; clone_size: -; j_call: TRBJ2-3; cdr3_nt: TGTGCCACCGCGGGACCCCAGGATACGCAGTATTTT; cdr3_aa: CATAGPQDTQYF
d_call: -; v_call: TRBV5-1; clone_size: -; j_call: TRBJ2-1; cdr3_nt: TGCGCCAGCAGCTTGGCTTTTAGAGACCATTCATGGGAGCAGTTCTTC; cdr3_aa: CASSLAFRDHSWEQFF
d_call: -; v_call: TRBV20-1; clone_size: -; j_call: TRBJ2-7; cdr3_nt: TGCAGTGCTGGGGCTTACTCCTACGAGCAGTACTTC; cdr3_aa: CSAGAYSYEQYF
d_call: -; v_call: TRBV5-1; clone_size: -; j_call: TRBJ2-1; cdr3_nt: TGCGCCAGCAGCTTGGGGGCCAACAATGAGCAGTTCTTC; cdr3_aa: CASSLGANNEQFF
d_call: -; v_call: TRBV6-2/TRBV6-3; clone_size: few; j_call: TRBJ1-5; cdr3_nt: TGTGCCAGCATCCTGGGAGGGGAAGGCAATCAGCCCCAGCATTTT; cdr3_aa: CASILGGEGNQPQHF
d_call: TRBD2; v_call: TRBV6-5; clone_size: few; j_call: TRBJ2-1; cdr3_nt: TGTGCCAGCAGTACTACCCACCCCCTAGCGGGAGCAGTCAATGAGCAGTTCTTC; cdr3_aa: CASSTTHPLAGAVNEQFF
d_call: TRBD2; v_call: TRBV20-1; clone_size: -; j_call: TRBJ2-7; cdr3_nt: TGCAGTGCTAGATTAGCGGGTATTTACGAGCAGTACTTC; cdr3_aa: CSARLAGIYEQYF
d_call: TRBD1; v_call: TRBV6-1; clone_size: -; j_call: TRBJ2-5; cdr3_nt: TGTGCCAGCAGTGAATTTACAGGGGGCCAAGAGACCCAGTACTTC; cdr3_aa: CASSEFTGGQETQYF
d_call: -; v_call: TRBV29-1; clone_size: many; j_call: TRBJ2-2; cdr3_nt: TGCAGCGTTGACGAGGGATCCACCGGGGAGCTGTTTTTT; cdr3_aa: CSVDEGSTGELFF
d_call: TRBD1; v_call: TRBV14; clone_size: -; j_call: TRBJ1-1; cdr3_nt: TGTGCCAGCAGACCCCCCCTGACAGGGGTTGTGAACACTGAAGCTTTCTTT; cdr3_aa: CASRPPLTGVVNTEAFF
d_call: -; v_call: TRBV3-1; clone_size: few; j_call: TRBJ2-5; cdr3_nt: TGTGCCAGCAGCCAGGAAATCAGCCTGGGAAGAGGGACCCAGTACTTC; cdr3_aa: CASSQEISLGRGTQYF
d_call: -; v_call: TRBV27; clone_size: -; j_call: TRBJ2-3; cdr3_nt: TGTGCCAGCAGTTTATCTGCCCAGGGAGCCACAGATACGCAGTATTTT; cdr3_aa: CASSLSAQGATDTQYF
d_call: TRBD1; v_call: TRBV3-1; clone_size: -; j_call: TRBJ2-2; cdr3_nt: TGTGCCAGCAGCCCCCGAGACCCTTCCGGGACAGGGAAAACCGGGGAGCTGTTTTTT; cdr3_aa: CASSPRDPSGTGKTGELFF
d_call: TRBD1; v_call: TRBV20-1; clone_size: few; j_call: TRBJ1-1; cdr3_nt: TGCAGTGCTAGGGGACAGGGTAGTCGAGAGGGTTACACTGAAGCTTTCTTT; cdr3_aa: CSARGQGSREGYTEAFF
d_call: -; v_call: TRBV2; clone_size: -; j_call: TRBJ2-1; cdr3_nt: TGTGCCAGCAGTGAAGCGCTTGGGACTTTGTATGAGCAGTTCTTC; cdr3_aa: CASSEALGTLYEQFF
d_call: -; v_call: TRBV4-3; clone_size: few; j_call: TRBJ2-7; cdr3_nt: TGCGCCAGCAGCCAAGGGGGGGGGCTATACGAGCAGTACTTC; cdr3_aa: CASSQGGGLYEQYF
d_call: -; v_call: TRBV9; clone_size: few; j_call: TRBJ1-3; cdr3_nt: TGTGCCAGCAGCGTAGGGGGGGGTCTCTCTGGAAACACCATATATTTT; cdr3_aa: CASSVGGGLSGNTIYF
d_call: -; v_call: TRBV2; clone_size: few; j_call: TRBJ2-2; cdr3_nt: TGTGCCAGCAGTGAAGTCCCCCCGAATTGGGGAGACGAAACCGGGGAGCTGTTTTTT; cdr3_aa: CASSEVPPNWGDETGELFF
d_call: TRBD2; v_call: TRBV13; clone_size: -; j_call: TRBJ2-1; cdr3_nt: TGTGCCAGCAGCTCCTCAAATCCTAGCGGGAGGCGAGAGGATGAGCAGTTCTTC; cdr3_aa: CASSSSNPSGRREDEQFF
d_call: -; v_call: TRBV7-9; clone_size: -; j_call: TRBJ2-3; cdr3_nt: TGTGCCAGCAGCCCGCAGACATCCCCCGCAGATACGCAGTATTTT; cdr3_aa: CASSPQTSPADTQYF
d_call: TRBD2; v_call: TRBV12-3/TRBV12-4; clone_size: -; j_call: TRBJ2-1; cdr3_nt: TGTACCCGCAGTTTTTTCTGGGGAGCGGGGATATACAATGAGCAGTTCTTC; cdr3_aa: CTRSFFWGAGIYNEQFF
d_call: TRBD2; v_call: TRBV12-3/TRBV12-4; clone_size: many; j_call: TRBJ2-3; cdr3_nt: TGTGCCAGCAGCTCCAGCGGGGGCACAGATACGCAGTATTTT; cdr3_aa: CASSSSGGTDTQYF
d_call: TRBD1; v_call: TRBV4-1; clone_size: -; j_call: TRBJ1-6; cdr3_nt: TGCGCCAGCAGCCAGAGCTGGACAGGGACCTATAATTCACCCCTCCACTTT; cdr3_aa: CASSQSWTGTYNSPLHF
d_call: -; v_call: TRBV5-1; clone_size: many; j_call: TRBJ2-7; cdr3_nt: TGCGCCAGCAGCTTGTATTTAGCCGGGGAGTTGACCTACGAGCAGTACTTC; cdr3_aa: CASSLYLAGELTYEQYF
d_call: -; v_call: TRBV7-6; clone_size: few; j_call: TRBJ1-1; cdr3_nt: TGTGCCAGCACCTTGAACAGGAACACTGAAGCTTTCTTT; cdr3_aa: CASTLNRNTEAFF
d_call: -; v_call: TRBV2; clone_size: -; j_call: TRBJ1-4; cdr3_nt: TGTGCCAGCAGTGTCCGGCAGGGTTTTACTGGGGATGAAAAACTGTTTTTT; cdr3_aa: CASSVRQGFTGDEKLFF
d_call: -; v_call: TRBV9; clone_size: few; j_call: TRBJ1-2; cdr3_nt: TGTGCCAGCAGCGTAGTAGCGGCAGACTATGGCTACACCTTC; cdr3_aa: CASSVVAADYGYTF
d_call: -; v_call: TRBV27; clone_size: -; j_call: TRBJ2-3; cdr3_nt: TGTGCCAGCAGTTTGTTGGGGGCCGGGGATACGCAGTATTTT; cdr3_aa: CASSLLGAGDTQYF
d_call: -; v_call: TRBV30; clone_size: -; j_call: TRBJ2-2; cdr3_nt: TGTGCCTGGAGTCCTCCCACCGGGGAGCTGTTTTTT; cdr3_aa: CAWSPPTGELFF
d_call: -; v_call: TRBV11-2; clone_size: few; j_call: TRBJ2-3; cdr3_nt: TGTGCCAGCAGCTTAGTACGCTCAGATACGCAGTATTTT; cdr3_aa: CASSLVRSDTQYF
d_call: TRBD1; v_call: TRBV20-1; clone_size: -; j_call: TRBJ2-7; cdr3_nt: TGCAGTGCTGAGGGACAGGGGTCGAGGGAGCAGTACTTC; cdr3_aa: CSAEGQGSREQYF
d_call: -; v_call: TRBV4-3; clone_size: -; j_call: TRBJ2-2; cdr3_nt: TGCGCCAGCAGCCGCCCCCAGGGAGGCCCCGGGGCCGGGGAGCTGTTTTTT; cdr3_aa: CASSRPQGGPGAGELFF
d_call: -; v_call: TRBV3-1; clone_size: -; j_call: TRBJ2-5; cdr3_nt: TGTGCCAGCGGCCAAGTCAAACGGCAAGAGACCCAGTACTTC; cdr3_aa: CASGQVKRQETQYF
d_call: -; v_call: TRBV3-1; clone_size: few; j_call: TRBJ1-1; cdr3_nt: TGTGCCAGCAGTGAAGGACATTACACTGAAGCTTTCTTT; cdr3_aa: CASSEGHYTEAFF
d_call: -; v_call: TRBV29-1; clone_size: many; j_call: TRBJ1-5; cdr3_nt: TGCAGCGTTGTTACAGGAGACAGCAATCAGCCCCAGCATTTT; cdr3_aa: CSVVTGDSNQPQHF
d_call: TRBD1; v_call: TRBV29-1; clone_size: few; j_call: TRBJ2-7; cdr3_nt: TGCAGCGTCGCAACAGGGGCCACCTACGAGCAGTACTTC; cdr3_aa: CSVATGATYEQYF
d_call: -; v_call: TRBV12-3/TRBV12-4; clone_size: few; j_call: TRBJ2-3; cdr3_nt: TGTGCCAGCAGTTTGTCCCCGGGACCATTCACAGATACGCAGTATTTT; cdr3_aa: CASSLSPGPFTDTQYF
d_call: -; v_call: TRBV12-3/TRBV12-4; clone_size: few; j_call: TRBJ2-3; cdr3_nt: TGTGCCAGCAGTTTAACCCTTCTTCCGGTACCCTCCGAAGTTACGCAGTATTTT; cdr3_aa: CASSLTLLPVPSEVTQYF
d_call: -; v_call: TRBV4-3; clone_size: few; j_call: TRBJ2-2; cdr3_nt: TGCGCCAGCAGCCAAGGGGAAGCCGGGGAGCTGTTTTTT; cdr3_aa: CASSQGEAGELFF
d_call: TRBD1; v_call: TRBV7-8; clone_size: many; j_call: TRBJ1-1; cdr3_nt: TGTGCCAGCAGCAACACTGGGGACAGACCGAACACTGAAGCTTTCTTT; cdr3_aa: CASSNTGDRPNTEAFF
d_call: TRBD2; v_call: TRBV4-3; clone_size: few; j_call: TRBJ2-5; cdr3_nt: TGCGCCAGCAGCCAATTACTAGCGGGAGGGGAGACCCAGTACTTC; cdr3_aa: CASSQLLAGGETQYF
d_call: -; v_call: TRBV28; clone_size: -; j_call: TRBJ2-2; cdr3_nt: TGTGCCAGCAGCTACCTCCCTCCGGGAACCACCGGGGAGCTGTTTTTT; cdr3_aa: CASSYLPPGTTGELFF
d_call: -; v_call: TRBV2; clone_size: many; j_call: TRBJ1-2; cdr3_nt: TGTGCCAGCAGTGTTTGGGGGGCGAAAGGCTACACCTTC; cdr3_aa: CASSVWGAKGYTF
d_call: -; v_call: TRBV7-8; clone_size: few; j_call: TRBJ1-1; cdr3_nt: TGTGCCAGCAGCTTACAGGCGGGACCCTTGAACACTGAAGCTTTCTTT; cdr3_aa: CASSLQAGPLNTEAFF
d_call: -; v_call: TRBV7-6; clone_size: once; j_call: TRBJ2-5; cdr3_nt: TGTGCCAGCAGCTTAGAGGCGCGGGAATTAGAAGAGACCCAGTACTTC; cdr3_aa: CASSLEARELEETQYF
d_call: -; v_call: TRBV29-1; clone_size: many; j_call: TRBJ2-6; cdr3_nt: TGCAGCGTTGGGGGGGGCAGGGAAGATGGGGCCAACGTCCTGACTTTC; cdr3_aa: CSVGGGREDGANVLTF
d_call: -; v_call: TRBV4-1; clone_size: -; j_call: TRBJ1-1; cdr3_nt: TGCGCCAGCAGCCAACCGGGACAAGAAGCTTTCTTT; cdr3_aa: CASSQPGQEAFF
d_call: TRBD2; v_call: TRBV7-8; clone_size: few; j_call: TRBJ2-7; cdr3_nt: TGTGCCAGCAGCTCCGTCCTGACCGGGACTAGCGGATACGAGCAGTACTTC; cdr3_aa: CASSSVLTGTSGYEQYF
d_call: -; v_call: TRBV7-9; clone_size: many; j_call: TRBJ2-3; cdr3_nt: TGTGCCAGCAGCTTAGTTGCGTCTCCCGGCACAGATACGCAGTATTTT; cdr3_aa: CASSLVASPGTDTQYF
d_call: -; v_call: TRBV19; clone_size: few; j_call: TRBJ1-1; cdr3_nt: TGTGCCAGTAGTATACAAGACTTGAACACTGAAGCTTTCTTT; cdr3_aa: CASSIQDLNTEAFF
d_call: -; v_call: TRBV4-2; clone_size: -; j_call: TRBJ2-5; cdr3_nt: TGTGCCAGCAGCCAAGATCGGGAGCGCGGGATTGTCACCCAGTACTTC; cdr3_aa: CASSQDRERGIVTQYF
d_call: -; v_call: TRBV25-1; clone_size: many; j_call: TRBJ2-7; cdr3_nt: TGTGCCAGCAGTGAATTGGAGGGCTGGCACGAGCAGTACTTC; cdr3_aa: CASSELEGWHEQYF
d_call: TRBD1; v_call: TRBV28; clone_size: -; j_call: TRBJ1-2; cdr3_nt: TGTGCCGGCTGGGACAGTGGGCATGGCTACACCTTC; cdr3_aa: CAGWDSGHGYTF
d_call: TRBD2; v_call: TRBV9; clone_size: -; j_call: TRBJ2-1; cdr3_nt: TGTGCCAGCAGCGCTGTAGCGGGAGGGTCCTACAATGAGCAGTTCTTC; cdr3_aa: CASSAVAGGSYNEQFF
d_call: -; v_call: TRBV7-8; clone_size: -; j_call: TRBJ2-7; cdr3_nt: TGTGCCAGCAGCTTCTCCCGAACCTACGAGCAGTACTTC; cdr3_aa: CASSFSRTYEQYF
d_call: -; v_call: TRBV28; clone_size: few; j_call: TRBJ1-1; cdr3_nt: TGTGCCAGCAGTTCCAGGGGAGGGAACACTGAAGCTTTCTTT; cdr3_aa: CASSSRGGNTEAFF
d_call: TRBD2; v_call: TRBV7-9; clone_size: many; j_call: TRBJ2-7; cdr3_nt: TGTGCCAGCAGCTTGGACCAGGGAGGGACCTACGAGCAGTACTTC; cdr3_aa: CASSLDQGGTYEQYF